The entry that follows covers one T cell receptor (beta chain) sequence. A much bigger clone sits one base away, suggesting this may be a read error. The CDR3 is 15 amino acids. CDR1 and CDR2 from the germline V gene are MNHNS and SASEGT. PCR was performed a second time for 7 to 11 cycles using a sample-barcoded 5' primer and a J-beta primer mix. One entry per CDR3 protein results from TCRdb running MiXCR on the 5' RACE reads. The sample has 800,000 to 950,000 distinct CDR3 sequences, 25% to 30% seen once. The data were obtained in a study of blood T cells in healthy people across ages. In addition, the sample was reused for a study of T cells of mothers and their children. That work contributes: Slightly higher overlap, not significant, was seen in related mother-child pairs than in unrelated pairs.

The rearrangement joins TRBV6-1 to TRBJ2-1; TRBD1 matches at 9 bases. Source material: blood. This TCR was sampled from a woman between 40 and 50 years old in good health. The CDR3 here is CASSGQGNSCNEQFF. As DNA, the CDR3 is TGTGCCAGCAGCGGACAGGGGAACTCCTGCAATGAGCAGTTCTTC.